This TCR beta chain stems from a study of control samples from healthy donors and cancer patients. Sequenced by immunoSEQ multiplex PCR; TCRdb stores in-frame clones only, minus some. This sample has about 110,000 clones, with just under 85% found just once. This clonotype originated in a man between 18 and 29 years old in good health. Sequenced input: blood.

CDR3 in amino acids: CASSPHSDQPQHF. CDR3 nucleotides: TGTGCCAGCTCACCTCACAGCGATCAGCCCCAGCATTTT. V is TRBV18 and J is TRBJ1-5; D remains ambiguous. Germline-derived CDR1 and CDR2 are KGHSH and LQKENI. V was cut by 3 bases and J by 5 bases, with 8 bases left in between. The CDR3 has 13 residues. Supplemented by reference TRBV18 and TRBJ1-5, the full variable domain reads NAGVMQNPRHLVRRRGQEARLRCSPMKGHSHVYWYRQLPEEGLKFMVYLQKENIIDESGMPKERFSAEFPKEGPSILRIQQVVRGDSAAYFCASSPHSDQPQHFGDGTRLSIL.